This T cell receptor (beta chain) was recorded in a study of cytomegalovirus exposure and HLA in healthy donors. Turning to the study itself: From donors who were HLA-typed, an early data release held 75 million to 85 million unique TCRs.

PCR was performed using 60 Vbeta and 13 Jbeta primers. The protocol was immunoSEQ multiplex PCR, while the TCRdb copy is restricted to in-frame clones and leaves out a portion. Among some 150,000 clones listed, over 60% were seen once. The table lists this clone with a few counts. This TCR was recovered from a woman in her 30s in good health and CMV-seronegative. Input material: PBMCs.

As DNA, the CDR3 is TGTGCCAGCAGCTTAATGGAGGGTTCCGGGGAGCTGTTTTTT. It yields the protein CASSLMEGSGELFF. The chain has TRBV7-3 and TRBJ2-2; a weak D match, TRBD2 (6 bases). V was pared by 1 base and J by 6 bases, with 9 bases between. Germline-derived CDR1 and CDR2 are SGHTA and FQGTGA. The CDR3 has 14 amino acids.